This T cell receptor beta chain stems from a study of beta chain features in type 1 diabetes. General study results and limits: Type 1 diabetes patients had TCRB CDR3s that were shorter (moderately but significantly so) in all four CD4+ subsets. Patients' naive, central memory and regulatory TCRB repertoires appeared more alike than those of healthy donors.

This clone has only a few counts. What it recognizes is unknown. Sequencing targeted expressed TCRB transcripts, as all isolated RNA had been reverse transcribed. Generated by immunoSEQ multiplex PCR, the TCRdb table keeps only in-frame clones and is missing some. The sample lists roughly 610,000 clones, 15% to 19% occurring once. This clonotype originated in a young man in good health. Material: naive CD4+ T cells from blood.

For the CDR3, the DNA is TGCAGCGTTGTTCGGGTCCTCGGCGGCCGATTTTCCTACGAGCAGTACTTC. Its protein product is CSVVRVLGGRFSYEQYF. The chain combines TRBV29-1 with TRBJ2-7; D is unresolved. The V and J ends lost 4 bases and 1 base respectively, with 23 bases between them. Germline CDR1 is SQVTM and CDR2 is ANQGSEA. This CDR3 spans 17 amino acids.